The TCR beta chain under discussion was sequenced for a study of blood T cell repertoires in COVID-19. Study at large: PBMCs, B-cell-depleted T cells, or T cells provided the cDNA or gDNA that made up the material.

Source study methods: Estimates of nucleated cell counts were drawn from the amplification of reference gene primers. Assay: immunoSEQ multiplex PCR; the TCRdb copy retains only in-frame clones and omits some. V, J and clone size reflect that table, while D and trimming were determined from the DNA. The table has fewer than 300,000 clones, roughly 79% seen once. This CDR3 comprises 15 residues. Trimming cost V 2 bases and J 3 bases; bases outside gene matches: 2. The germline V gene has CDR1 SSHAT and CDR2 FNYEAQ (reference sequence). This chain links TRBV7-7 with TRBJ2-5; TRBD2 matches 11 bases. The sequenced material came from peripheral blood. This receptor was taken from an older woman with active or convalescent COVID-19. CDR3 nucleotides: TGTGCCAGCAGCTTAAGTAGCGGGGGGGAAGAGACCCAGTACTTC. Translated: CASSLSSGGEETQYF.